Below are 6 T cell receptor beta chains sequenced from a single sample in a study of blood T cell repertoires in COVID-19 (dated by TCRdb to the early 2020s). Libraries were made using the immunoSEQ multiplex PCR assay. The immuneACCESS repertoire file appears here via TCRdb, limited to in-frame rearrangements. These files lack a portion of the clones; in checked studies, under half of the deficit traces to unresolved V genes, and the cause of the others is not known. For this sample the table gives 200,000 to 250,000 clones, of which roughly nine tenths were detected only once. The ten largest account for 11% of the sample. Sequences were obtained from PBMCs or T cells enriched from blood (not recorded which). These receptors were collected from a man aged 30 to 45 who had recovered from COVID-19.

Note on this clone: Compared with germline, one end of the junction differs, possibly owing to a read error. This rearrangement joins TRBV2 to TRBJ1-3; D is ambiguous. Germline values: CDR1 SNHLY, CDR2 FYNNEI. This CDR3 comprises 13 residues. CDR3 residues: CASNSGYRRALGF. In DNA form, the CDR3 reads TGTGCCAGCAATTCGGGATACCGAAGGGCCCTCGGTTTT.

The chain recombines TRBV28 with TRBJ2-3, with TRBD2 matching over 14 bases. This CDR3 comprises 16 residues. Germline V gene data show CDR1 as MDHEN and CDR2 as SYDVKM. Trimming removed 5 bases from V and 6 bases from J; junction bases left unmatched: 7. The CDR3 nucleotides are TGTGCCAGCAGTCGCCGGACTAGCGGGAGGTCTGATACGCAGTATTTT. Translation: CASSRRTSGRSDTQYF.

V and J are TRBV27 and TRBJ2-5; 12 nucleotides line up with TRBD1. The CDR3 runs to 17 residues. Trimming removed 6 bases from V and 4 bases from J; junction bases left unmatched: 12. CDR1 is MNHEY and CDR2 is SMNVEV in the germline V gene (reference sequence). CDR3 nucleotides: TGTGCCAGCAGGGGGACAGGGGGCGCGGCCCCTCGAGAGACCCAGTACTTC. Its translation: CASRGTGGAAPRETQYF.

The chain links TRBV10-3 to TRBJ1-4; 9 positions match TRBD1. Germline V gives CDR1 ENHRY, CDR2 SYGVKD. The V segment lost 4 bases and the J segment 5 bases; nucleotides outside the gene matches: 11. CDR3 size: 17 residues. The DNA for the CDR3 is TGTGCCATCAGTGCGACTCCAGGAGGGACAGGGAATGAAAAACTGTTTTTT. It yields the protein CAISATPGGTGNEKLFF.

The chain links TRBV9 to TRBJ2-1; TRBD2 matches at 8 bases. Germline CDR1 SGDLS, CDR2 YYNGEE. The junction had 9 bases not matched to a gene; V was cut back by 5 bases and J by 5 bases. The CDR3 contains 15 residues. This chain's CDR3 is CASSANGGAHNEQFF. CDR3 nucleotide sequence: TGTGCCAGCAGTGCAAACGGGGGGGCTCACAATGAGCAGTTCTTC.

The V and J genes are TRBV18 and TRBJ1-1, with 11 positions matching TRBD1. J gave up 3 bases and V 2 bases, and 2 bases lay outside the gene matches. Germline CDR1 and CDR2: KGHSH and LQKENI. This CDR3 is 15 amino acids long. CDR3 coding DNA: TGTGCCAGCTCACCAGGGACAGGGGGGTACACTGAAGCTTTCTTT. This gives the protein CASSPGTGGYTEAFF.